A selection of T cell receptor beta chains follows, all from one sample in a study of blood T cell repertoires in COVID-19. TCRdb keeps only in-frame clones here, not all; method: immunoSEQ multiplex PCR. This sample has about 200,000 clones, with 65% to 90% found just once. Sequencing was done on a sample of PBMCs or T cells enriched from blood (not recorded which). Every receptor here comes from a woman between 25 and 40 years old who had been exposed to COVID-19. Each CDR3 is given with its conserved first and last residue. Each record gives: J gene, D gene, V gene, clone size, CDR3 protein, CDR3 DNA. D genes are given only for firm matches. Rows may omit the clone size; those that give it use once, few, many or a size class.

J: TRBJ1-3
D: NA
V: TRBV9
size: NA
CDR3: CASSVATLTGSATGNTIYF
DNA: TGTGCCAGCAGCGTAGCTACGCTAACAGGGTCAGCCACTGGAAACACCATATATTTT

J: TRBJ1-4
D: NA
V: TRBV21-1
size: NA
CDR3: CASSKGEGTGSEKLFF
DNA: TGTGCCAGCAGCAAAGGGGAAGGGACAGGGAGCGAAAAACTGTTTTTT

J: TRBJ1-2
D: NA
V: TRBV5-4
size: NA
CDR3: CASSLEAGADNYGYTF
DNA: TGTGCCAGCAGCTTGGAGGCAGGCGCTGACAACTATGGCTACACCTTC

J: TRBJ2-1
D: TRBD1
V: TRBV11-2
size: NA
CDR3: CASSLVWTGSSYNEQFF
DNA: TGTGCCAGCAGCTTAGTATGGACAGGGAGCTCCTACAATGAGCAGTTCTTC

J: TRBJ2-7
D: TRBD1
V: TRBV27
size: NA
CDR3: CASIRTGSNEQYF
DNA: TGTGCCAGCATCCGGACAGGCTCCAACGAGCAGTACTTC

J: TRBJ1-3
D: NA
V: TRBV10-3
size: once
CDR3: CAISEASLRNTIYF
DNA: TGTGCCATCAGTGAAGCGTCGCTAAGAAACACCATATATTTT

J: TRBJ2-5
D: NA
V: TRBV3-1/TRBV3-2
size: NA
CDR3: CASSRENQETQYF
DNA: TGTGCCAGCAGCCGCGAAAACCAAGAGACCCAGTACTTC

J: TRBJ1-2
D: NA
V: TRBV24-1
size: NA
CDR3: CATSSTENYGYTF
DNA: TGTGCCACCAGTAGTACAGAAAACTATGGCTACACCTTC

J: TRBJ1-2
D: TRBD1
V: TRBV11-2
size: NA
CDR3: CASSQITGDGYTF
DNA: TGTGCCAGCAGCCAAATTACAGGGGATGGCTACACCTTC

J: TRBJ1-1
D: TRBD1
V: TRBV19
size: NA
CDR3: CASSEWTGRTEAFF
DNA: TGTGCCAGTAGTGAATGGACAGGGCGGACTGAAGCTTTCTTT

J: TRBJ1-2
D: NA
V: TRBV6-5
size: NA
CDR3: CASSYSTRRDYGYTF
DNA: TGTGCCAGCAGTTACTCGACCCGGCGGGACTATGGCTACACCTTC

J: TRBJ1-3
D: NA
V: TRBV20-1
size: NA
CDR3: CSASFAEGAGNTIYF
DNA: TGCAGTGCTAGTTTTGCGGAAGGGGCTGGAAACACCATATATTTT

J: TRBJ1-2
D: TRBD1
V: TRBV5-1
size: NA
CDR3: CASSLERTGFGYTF
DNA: TGCGCCAGCAGCCTAGAGCGGACAGGGTTTGGCTACACCTTC

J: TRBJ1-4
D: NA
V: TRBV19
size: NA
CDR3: CASNNREWTNEKLFF
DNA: TGTGCCAGCAATAACAGGGAATGGACTAATGAAAAACTGTTTTTT

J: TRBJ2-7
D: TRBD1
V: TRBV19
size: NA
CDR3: CASSIGTGGSYEQYF
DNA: TGTGCCAGTAGTATCGGGACAGGGGGCTCCTACGAGCAGTACTTC

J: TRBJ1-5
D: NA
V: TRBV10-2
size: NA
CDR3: CASRGLLNQPQHF
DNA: TGCGCCAGCAGGGGACTATTGAATCAGCCCCAGCATTTT

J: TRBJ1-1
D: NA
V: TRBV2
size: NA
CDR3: CASRTQESRTEAFF
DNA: TGTGCCAGCAGGACGCAGGAAAGCAGGACTGAAGCTTTCTTT

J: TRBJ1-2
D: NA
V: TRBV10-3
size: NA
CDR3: CAISESVTGYYGYTF
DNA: TGTGCCATCAGTGAGTCTGTCACAGGGTATTATGGCTACACCTTC

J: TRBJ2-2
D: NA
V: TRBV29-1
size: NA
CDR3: CSGALGPELFF
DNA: TGCAGCGGGGCACTTGGGCCGGAGCTGTTTTTT

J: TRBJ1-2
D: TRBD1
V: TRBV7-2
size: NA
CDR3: CASSLAPEGAQGYTF
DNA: TGTGCCAGCAGCTTAGCGCCGGAGGGGGCGCAGGGCTACACCTTC

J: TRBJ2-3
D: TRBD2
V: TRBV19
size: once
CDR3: CASSVGLAPADTQYF
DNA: TGTGCCAGTAGTGTGGGACTAGCTCCCGCAGATACGCAGTATTTT

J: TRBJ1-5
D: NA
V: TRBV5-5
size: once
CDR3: CASSLQAGSNQPQHF
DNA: TGTGCCAGCAGCTTGCAGGCAGGTAGCAATCAGCCCCAGCATTTT

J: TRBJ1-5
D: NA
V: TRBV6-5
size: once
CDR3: CASSSFRGQPQHF
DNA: TGTGCCAGCAGTTCGTTCAGGGGTCAGCCCCAGCATTTT

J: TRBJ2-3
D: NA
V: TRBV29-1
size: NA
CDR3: CSVEDQGRGHHWYF
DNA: TGCAGCGTTGAAGATCAGGGCAGGGGCCACCATTGGTATTTT

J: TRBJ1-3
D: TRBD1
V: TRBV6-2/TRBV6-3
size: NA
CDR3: CASSLTGVSGNTIYF
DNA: TGTGCCAGCAGTTTGACAGGGGTCTCTGGAAACACCATATATTTT

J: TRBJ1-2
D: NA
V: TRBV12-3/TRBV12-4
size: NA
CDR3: CASSLNSNYGYTF
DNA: TGTGCCAGCAGTTTGAACAGTAACTATGGCTACACCTTC

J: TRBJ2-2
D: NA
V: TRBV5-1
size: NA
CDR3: CASSLVQVRGSTGELFF
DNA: TGCGCCAGCAGCTTGGTTCAGGTCAGGGGAAGCACCGGGGAGCTGTTTTTT

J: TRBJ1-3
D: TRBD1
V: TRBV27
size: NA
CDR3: CASSSGQVSSGNTIYF
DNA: TGTGCCAGCAGTTCCGGACAGGTATCATCTGGAAACACCATATATTTT

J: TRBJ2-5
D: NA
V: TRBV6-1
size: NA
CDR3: CASSEGFGARARRGTQYF
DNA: TGTGCCAGCAGTGAAGGTTTCGGTGCGAGGGCCAGGCGAGGGACCCAGTACTTC

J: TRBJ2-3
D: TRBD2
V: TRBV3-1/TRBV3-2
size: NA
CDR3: CASSQGSSGGADTQYF
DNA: TGTGCCAGCAGCCAAGGGTCGAGCGGGGGGGCAGATACGCAGTATTTT

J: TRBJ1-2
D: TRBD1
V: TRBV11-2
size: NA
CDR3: CASSKDRVGGYTF
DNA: TGTGCCAGCAGCAAGGACAGGGTGGGTGGCTACACCTTC

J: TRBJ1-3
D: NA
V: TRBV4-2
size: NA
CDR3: CASSQELRVVSGNTIYF
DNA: TGTGCCAGCAGCCAAGAATTGAGGGTTGTCTCTGGAAACACCATATATTTT

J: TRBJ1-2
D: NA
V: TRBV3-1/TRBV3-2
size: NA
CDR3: CASGVGQGQYYGYTF
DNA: TGTGCCAGCGGGGTGGGGCAGGGCCAGTACTATGGCTACACCTTC

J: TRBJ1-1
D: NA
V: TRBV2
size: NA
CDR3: CASSTELNTEAFF
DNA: TGTGCCAGCAGTACAGAGTTGAACACTGAAGCTTTCTTT

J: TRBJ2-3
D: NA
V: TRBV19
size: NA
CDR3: CASSVRGSTDTQYF
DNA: TGTGCCAGTAGTGTCAGGGGTAGCACAGATACGCAGTATTTT

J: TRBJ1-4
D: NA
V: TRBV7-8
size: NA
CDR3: CASSPLRGREKLFF
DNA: TGTGCCAGCAGCCCCCTGAGAGGCCGAGAAAAACTGTTTTTT

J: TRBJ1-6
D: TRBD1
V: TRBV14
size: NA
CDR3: CASSQLRGRNSPLHF
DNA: TGTGCCAGCAGCCAACTCAGGGGGCGTAATTCACCCCTCCACTTT

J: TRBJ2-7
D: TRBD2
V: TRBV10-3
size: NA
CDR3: CAISGGAAEQYF
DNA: TGTGCCATCAGCGGGGGGGCGGCTGAGCAGTACTTC